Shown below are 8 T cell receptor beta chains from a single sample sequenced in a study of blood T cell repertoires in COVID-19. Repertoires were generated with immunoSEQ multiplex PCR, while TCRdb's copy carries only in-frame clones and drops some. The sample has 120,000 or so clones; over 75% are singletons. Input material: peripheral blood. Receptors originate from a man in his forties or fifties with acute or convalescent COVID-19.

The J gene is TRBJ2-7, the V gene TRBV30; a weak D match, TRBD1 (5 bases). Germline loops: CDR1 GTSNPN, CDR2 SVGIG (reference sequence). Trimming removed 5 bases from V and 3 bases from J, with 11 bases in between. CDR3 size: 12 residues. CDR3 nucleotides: TGTGCCTGGGGGAAGGGGATCTACGAGCAGTACTTC. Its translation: CAWGKGIYEQYF.

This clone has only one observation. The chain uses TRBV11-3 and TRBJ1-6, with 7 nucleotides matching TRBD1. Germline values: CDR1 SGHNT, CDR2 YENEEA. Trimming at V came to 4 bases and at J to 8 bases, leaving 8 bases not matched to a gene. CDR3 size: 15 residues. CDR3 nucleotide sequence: TGTGCCAGCAGCTCACGACAGGGCGGGGATTCACCCCTCCACTTT. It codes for CASSSRQGGDSPLHF.

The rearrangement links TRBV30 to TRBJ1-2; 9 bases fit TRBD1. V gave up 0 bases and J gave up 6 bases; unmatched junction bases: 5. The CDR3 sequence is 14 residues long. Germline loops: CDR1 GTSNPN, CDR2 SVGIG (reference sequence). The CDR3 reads CAWSVRTGVDGYTF. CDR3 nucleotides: TGTGCCTGGAGTGTACGGACAGGGGTGGATGGCTACACCTTC. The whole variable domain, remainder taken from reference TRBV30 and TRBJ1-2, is SQTIHQWPATLVQPVGSPLSLECTVEGTSNPNLYWYRQAAGRGLQLLFYSVGIGQISSEVPQNLSASRPQDRQFILSSKKLLLSDSGFYLCAWSVRTGVDGYTFGSGTRLTVV.

The CDR3 is CASSTSGIRTDTQYF. In DNA form, the CDR3 reads TGTGCCAGCAGCACAAGCGGGATCCGCACAGATACGCAGTATTTT. The chain joins TRBV11-2 to TRBJ2-3; 7 bases map to TRBD2. The CDR3 is 15 amino acids. The V gene's germline CDR1 is SGHAT and CDR2 FQNNGV. V shed 5 bases and J 1 base; nucleotides not matched to a gene: 6.

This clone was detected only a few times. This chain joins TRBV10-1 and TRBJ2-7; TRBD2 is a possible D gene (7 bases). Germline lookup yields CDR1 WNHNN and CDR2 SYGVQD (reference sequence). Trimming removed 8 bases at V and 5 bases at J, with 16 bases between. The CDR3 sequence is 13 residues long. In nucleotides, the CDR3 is TGCGCCAGCCCCCGTCGGGGGGCCAACGAGCAGTACTTC. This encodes CASPRRGANEQYF.

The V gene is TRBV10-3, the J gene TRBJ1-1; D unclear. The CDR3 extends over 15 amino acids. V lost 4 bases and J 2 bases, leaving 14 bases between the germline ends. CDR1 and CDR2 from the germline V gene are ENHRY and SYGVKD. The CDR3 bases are TGTGCCATCAGTGGTGGAGGGTCCCCCAACACTGAAGCTTTCTTT. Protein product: CAISGGGSPNTEAFF.

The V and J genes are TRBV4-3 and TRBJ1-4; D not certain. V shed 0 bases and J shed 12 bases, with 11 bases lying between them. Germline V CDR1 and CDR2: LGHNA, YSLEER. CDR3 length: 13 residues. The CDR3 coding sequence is TGCGCCAGCAGCCAAGATCGGCGGCGTGAACTGTTTTTT. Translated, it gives CASSQDRRRELFF.

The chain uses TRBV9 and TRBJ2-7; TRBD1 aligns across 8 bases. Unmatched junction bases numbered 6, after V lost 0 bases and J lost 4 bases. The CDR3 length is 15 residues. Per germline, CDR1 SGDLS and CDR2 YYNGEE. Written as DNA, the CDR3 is TGTGCCAGCAGCGTAGGGACAGGGCCAAATTACGAGCAGTACTTC. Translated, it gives CASSVGTGPNYEQYF.